This entry features one T cell receptor beta chain sequence. The sample comes from a study of blood T cell repertoires in COVID-19. Only in-frame clones appear in the TCRdb table, and some are missing; sequencing was by immunoSEQ multiplex PCR. The sample yields 200,000 to 250,000 clones, around nine tenths seen once. The CDR3 has 14 residues. V gave up 4 bases and J gave up 8 bases, with 15 bases separating them. CDR1 is MNHEY and CDR2 is SVGAGI in the germline V gene. The J gene is TRBJ2-1, the V gene TRBV6-5, with TRBD1 as a possible D gene (5 bases). The TCR sequence derives from a woman aged 60-75 years with acute or convalescent COVID-19. The sample comprised peripheral blood. Here the CDR3 DNA reads TGTGCCAGCAGTTTTTGGACACGCCGGGATGAGCAGTTCTTC. It encodes CASSFWTRRDEQFF.